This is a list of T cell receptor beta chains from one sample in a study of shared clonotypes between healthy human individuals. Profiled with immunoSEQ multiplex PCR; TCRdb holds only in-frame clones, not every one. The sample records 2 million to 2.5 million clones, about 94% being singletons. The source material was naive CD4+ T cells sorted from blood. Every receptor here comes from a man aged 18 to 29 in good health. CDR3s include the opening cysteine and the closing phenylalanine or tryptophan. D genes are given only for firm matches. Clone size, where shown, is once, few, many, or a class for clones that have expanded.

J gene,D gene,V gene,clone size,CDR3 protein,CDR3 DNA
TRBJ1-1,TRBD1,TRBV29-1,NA,CSVVRQGMNTEAFF,TGCAGCGTTGTGCGACAGGGGATGAACACTGAAGCTTTCTTT
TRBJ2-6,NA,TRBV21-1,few,CASSRQGELGGANVLTF,TGTGCCAGCAGCAGACAGGGTGAGTTGGGAGGGGCCAACGTCCTGACTTTC
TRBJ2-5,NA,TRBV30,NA,CAWSMEETQYF,TGTGCCTGGAGTATGGAAGAGACCCAGTACTTC
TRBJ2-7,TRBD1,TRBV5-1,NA,CASSYSGTGISYEQYF,TGCGCCAGCAGTTATTCCGGGACAGGGATTTCCTACGAGCAGTACTTC
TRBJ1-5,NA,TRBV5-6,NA,CASSPGPLSNQPQHF,TGTGCCAGCAGCCCCGGGCCCCTGAGCAATCAGCCCCAGCATTTT
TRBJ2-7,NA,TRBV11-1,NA,CASSLTPGSYEQYF,TGTGCCAGCAGCCTCACCCCGGGTTCCTACGAGCAGTACTTC
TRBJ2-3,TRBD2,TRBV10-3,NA,CAISSGGLDTQYF,TGTGCCATCAGTAGCGGGGGGTTAGATACGCAGTATTTT
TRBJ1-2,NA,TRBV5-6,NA,CASSFGGLDYGYTF,TGTGCCAGCAGCTTCGGCGGGCTGGACTATGGCTACACCTTC
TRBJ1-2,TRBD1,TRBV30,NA,CAWSPGQTVYGYTF,TGTGCCTGGTCTCCGGGACAGACTGTCTATGGCTACACCTTC
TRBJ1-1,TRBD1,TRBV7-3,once,CASSSDRGDMNTEAFF,TGTGCCAGCAGCTCCGACAGGGGCGATATGAACACTGAAGCTTTCTTT
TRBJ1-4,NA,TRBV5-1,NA,CASSAGLGEKLFF,TGCGCCAGCAGCGCGGGGCTGGGTGAAAAACTGTTTTTT
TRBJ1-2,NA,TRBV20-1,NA,CSAIGGLGYTF,TGCAGTGCTATTGGCGGACTCGGCTACACCTTC
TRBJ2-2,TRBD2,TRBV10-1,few,CASSESGRGASTGELFF,TGCGCCAGCAGTGAGTCGGGGCGGGGGGCCTCCACCGGGGAGCTGTTTTTT
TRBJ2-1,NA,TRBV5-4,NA,CASSLDAGALGNEQFF,TGTGCCAGCAGCTTGGATGCGGGGGCCCTCGGCAATGAGCAGTTCTTC
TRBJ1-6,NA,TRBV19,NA,CASLPFSSYNSPLHF,TGTGCCAGCCTGCCGTTTAGCTCCTATAATTCACCCCTCCACTTT
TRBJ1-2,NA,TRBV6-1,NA,CASSDPPDSIYGYTF,TGTGCCAGCAGTGATCCCCCGGACAGCATCTATGGCTACACCTTC
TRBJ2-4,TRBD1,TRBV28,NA,CASSDGQGADIQYF,TGTGCCAGCAGTGACGGACAGGGGGCCGACATTCAGTACTTC
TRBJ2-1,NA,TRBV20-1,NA,CSARNQFEQFF,TGCAGTGCCAGGAATCAATTCGAGCAGTTCTTC
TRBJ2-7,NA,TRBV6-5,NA,CASSYDFAGTYEQYF,TGTGCCAGCAGTTACGACTTCGCGGGAACCTACGAGCAGTACTTC
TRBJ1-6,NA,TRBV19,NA,CASSTHRGTDSPLHF,TGTGCCAGTAGTACTCACCGGGGGACCGATTCACCCCTCCACTTT
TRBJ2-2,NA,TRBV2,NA,CASSQGQGTGELFF,TGTGCCAGCAGCCAGGGCCAGGGCACCGGGGAGCTGTTTTTT
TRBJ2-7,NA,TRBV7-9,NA,CASSLAVALARNYEQYF,TGTGCCAGCAGCTTAGCCGTGGCTCTAGCCAGAAACTACGAGCAGTACTTC
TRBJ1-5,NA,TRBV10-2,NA,CASTRGLDQPQHF,TGCGCCAGCACCAGGGGATTGGATCAGCCCCAGCATTTT
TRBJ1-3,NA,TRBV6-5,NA,CASSLSVYSGNTIYF,TGTGCCAGCAGTTTGTCGGTTTACTCTGGAAACACCATATATTTT
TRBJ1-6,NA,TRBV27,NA,CASSLSEYNNSPLHF,TGTGCCAGCAGTTTATCGGAATATAATAATTCACCCCTCCACTTT
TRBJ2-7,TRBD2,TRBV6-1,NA,CASSSGGRSEQYF,TGTGCCAGCTCAAGCGGGGGTAGGAGCGAGCAGTACTTC
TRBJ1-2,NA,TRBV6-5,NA,CATRETANYGYTF,TGTGCCACCCGGGAGACGGCTAACTATGGCTACACCTTC
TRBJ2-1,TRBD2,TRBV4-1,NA,CASSPLQRGRSDEQFF,TGCGCCAGCAGCCCCCTTCAGCGGGGTCGGAGCGATGAGCAGTTCTTC
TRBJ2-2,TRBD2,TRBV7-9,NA,CASSLGAGESTGELFF,TGTGCCAGCAGCTTAGGGGCGGGAGAAAGTACCGGGGAGCTGTTTTTT
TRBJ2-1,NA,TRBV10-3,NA,CAISESAGLDSFF,TGTGCCATCAGTGAGTCGGCGGGGCTCGACTCGTTCTTC
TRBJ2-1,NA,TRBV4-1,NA,CASSPYQLRRGSSYNEQFF,TGCGCCAGCAGCCCATACCAACTGCGACGGGGGAGCTCCTACAATGAGCAGTTCTTC
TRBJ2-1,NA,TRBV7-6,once,CASSHPPPSGGEFNEQFF,TGTGCCAGCAGCCATCCCCCCCCCAGCGGCGGGGAATTCAATGAGCAGTTCTTC
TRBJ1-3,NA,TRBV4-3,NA,CASSQSRTVNGNTIYF,TGCGCCAGCAGCCAGTCCCGGACGGTGAATGGAAACACCATATATTTT
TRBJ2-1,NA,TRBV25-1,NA,CASRRDNYNEQFF,TGTGCCAGCAGGCGGGACAACTACAATGAGCAGTTCTTC
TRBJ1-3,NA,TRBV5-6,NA,CASSSRMGSGNTIYF,TGTGCCAGCAGCTCCAGGATGGGGTCTGGAAACACCATATATTTT
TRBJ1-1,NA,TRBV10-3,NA,CAISESSPGANTEAFF,TGTGCCATCAGTGAGTCTTCCCCTGGGGCGAACACTGAAGCTTTCTTT
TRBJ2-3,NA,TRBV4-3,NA,CASSQAVLGTDTQYF,TGCGCCAGCAGCCAAGCGGTGCTGGGCACAGATACGCAGTATTTT
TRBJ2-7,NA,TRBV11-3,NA,CASSLGAAGVYEQYF,TGTGCCAGCAGCTTAGGAGCTGCCGGGGTCTACGAGCAGTACTTC
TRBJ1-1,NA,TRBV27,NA,CASSLYLRGEAFF,TGTGCCAGCAGTTTATATCTCAGGGGAGAAGCTTTCTTT
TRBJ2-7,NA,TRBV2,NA,CASSERLSNLYEQYF,TGTGCCAGCAGTGAAAGACTCAGTAACCTCTACGAGCAGTACTTC
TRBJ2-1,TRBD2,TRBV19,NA,CASDSGGSSYNEQFF,TGTGCCAGTGATAGCGGGGGGAGCTCCTACAATGAGCAGTTCTTC